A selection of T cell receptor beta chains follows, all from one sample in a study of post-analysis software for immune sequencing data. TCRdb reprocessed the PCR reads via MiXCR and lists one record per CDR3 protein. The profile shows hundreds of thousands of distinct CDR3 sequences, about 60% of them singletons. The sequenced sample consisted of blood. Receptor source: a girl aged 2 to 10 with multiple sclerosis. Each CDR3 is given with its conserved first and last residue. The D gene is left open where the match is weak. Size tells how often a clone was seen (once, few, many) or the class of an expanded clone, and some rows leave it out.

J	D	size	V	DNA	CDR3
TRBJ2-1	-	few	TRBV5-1	TGCGCCAGCAGCTTGGCGGGGGACGCTGAGCAGTTCTTC	CASSLAGDAEQFF
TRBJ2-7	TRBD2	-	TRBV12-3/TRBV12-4	TGTGCCAGCACCCCGGGACTAGCGGGAGGGAACGGGGAGCAGTACTTC	CASTPGLAGGNGEQYF
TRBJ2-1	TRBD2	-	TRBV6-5	TGTGCCAGCAGTTACCGGACTAGTAGCTACAATGAGCAGTTCTTC	CASSYRTSSYNEQFF
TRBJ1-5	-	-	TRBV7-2	TGTGCCAGCAGCACGCAACAGGGTTGGGGCAGCAATCAGCCCCAGCATTTT	CASSTQQGWGSNQPQHF
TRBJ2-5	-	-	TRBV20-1	TGCAGTGCTAGAGACGGGGCCGACCTCGAGACCCAGTACTTC	CSARDGADLETQYF
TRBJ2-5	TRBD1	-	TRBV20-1	TGCAGTGCTAGACCCCACAGGGGGCGACCTATGGAGACCCAGTACTTC	CSARPHRGRPMETQYF
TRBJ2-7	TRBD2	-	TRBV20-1	TGCAGTGCTAGAGATCTCGGGCTAGCGGGAAGGTACGAGCAGTACTTC	CSARDLGLAGRYEQYF
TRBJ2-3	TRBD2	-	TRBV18	TGTGCCAGCTCACCTCTGCCGGGACTAGCGGGAGAGAGGACAGATACGCAGTATTTT	CASSPLPGLAGERTDTQYF
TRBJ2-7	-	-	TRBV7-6	TGTGCCAGCAGCTCCACCGTTAGGGCAGGGACCAAGCAGTACTTC	CASSSTVRAGTKQYF
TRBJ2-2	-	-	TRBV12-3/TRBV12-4	TGTGCCAGCAGCCAAACAGGGAACACCGGGGAGCTGTTTTTT	CASSQTGNTGELFF